Given below is one TCR beta chain in context. The CDR3 runs to 16 residues. Germline-derived CDR1 and CDR2 are SGHAT and FQNNGV. The V end lost 1 base, the J end lost 0 bases, and 10 bases lay between the germline ends. The sample comes from a study of blood T cell repertoires in COVID-19. Across the whole study: From T cells, B-cell-depleted T cells, or PBMCs came the material, which was cDNA or gDNA.

Clones were read by immunoSEQ multiplex PCR, and TCRdb kept only the in-frame ones, dropping some. The data hold 100,000 to 120,000 clones, with around 90% observed a single time. The specimen sequenced was peripheral blood. The V gene is TRBV11-2, the J gene TRBJ2-1; tentative D call: TRBD2 (6 bases). The TCR originated in a woman between 50 and 59 years old with acute or convalescent COVID-19. This CDR3 is CASSLGRGRSYNEQFF. As DNA, the CDR3 is TGTGCCAGCAGCTTAGGGCGGGGCCGCTCCTACAATGAGCAGTTCTTC.